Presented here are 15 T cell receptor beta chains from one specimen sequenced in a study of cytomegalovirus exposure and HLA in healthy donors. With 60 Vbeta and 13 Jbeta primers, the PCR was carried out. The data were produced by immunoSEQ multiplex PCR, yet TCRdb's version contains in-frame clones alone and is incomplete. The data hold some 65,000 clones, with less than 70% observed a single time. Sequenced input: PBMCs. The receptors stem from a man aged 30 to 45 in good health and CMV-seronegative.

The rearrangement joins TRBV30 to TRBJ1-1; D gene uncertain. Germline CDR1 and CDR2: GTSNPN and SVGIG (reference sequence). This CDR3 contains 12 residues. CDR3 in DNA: TGTGCGAGACGGGAAATGAACACTGAAGCTTTCTTT. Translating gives CARREMNTEAFF.

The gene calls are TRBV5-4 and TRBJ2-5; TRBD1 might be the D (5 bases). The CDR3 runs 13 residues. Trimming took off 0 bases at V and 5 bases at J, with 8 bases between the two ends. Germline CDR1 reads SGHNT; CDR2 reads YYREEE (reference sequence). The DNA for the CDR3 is TGTGCCAGCAGCTTGGCAGGGCATGAGACCCAGTACTTC. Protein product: CASSLAGHETQYF.

The CDR3: CASSAQGWDEQYF. In DNA, the CDR3 is TGTGCCAGCAGTGCCCAGGGCTGGGACGAGCAGTACTTC. The chain employs TRBV6-1 and TRBJ2-7, with a tentative D call TRBD1 (5 bases). Trimming stripped 4 bases from V and 5 bases from J, with 12 bases between. Germline V gene data show CDR1 as MNHNS and CDR2 as SASEGT. CDR3 length equals 13 residues.

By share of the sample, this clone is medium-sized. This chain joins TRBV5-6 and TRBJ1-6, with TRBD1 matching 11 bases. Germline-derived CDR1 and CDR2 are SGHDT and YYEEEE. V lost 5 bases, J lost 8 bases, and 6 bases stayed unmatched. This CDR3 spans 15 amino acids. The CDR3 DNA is TGTGCCAGCAGTCGCGGACAGGGGGCTTATTCACCCCTCCACTTT. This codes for CASSRGQGAYSPLHF.

Here the CDR3 reads CASSVSHNEQFF. The CDR3 DNA follows: TGTGCCAGCAGCGTATCCCACAATGAGCAGTTCTTC. The chain employs TRBV7-3 and TRBJ2-1, with D unresolved. The V end was cut by 5 bases, the J end by 5 bases, with 7 bases between. The CDR3 is 12 amino acids. The V gene's germline CDR1 is SGHTA and CDR2 FQGTGA.

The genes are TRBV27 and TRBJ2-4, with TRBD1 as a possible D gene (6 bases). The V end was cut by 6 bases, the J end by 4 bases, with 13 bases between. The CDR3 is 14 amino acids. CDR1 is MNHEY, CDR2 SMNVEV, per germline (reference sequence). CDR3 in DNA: TGTGCCAGCAGCAACCGGGACAAAAAAAACATTCAGTACTTC. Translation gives CASSNRDKKNIQYF.

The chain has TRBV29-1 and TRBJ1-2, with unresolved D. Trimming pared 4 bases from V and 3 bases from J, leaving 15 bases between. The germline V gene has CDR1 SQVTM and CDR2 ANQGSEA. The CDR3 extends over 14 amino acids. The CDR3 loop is CSVVPGAPDYGYTF. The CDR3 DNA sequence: TGCAGCGTTGTCCCAGGCGCACCCGACTATGGCTACACCTTC.

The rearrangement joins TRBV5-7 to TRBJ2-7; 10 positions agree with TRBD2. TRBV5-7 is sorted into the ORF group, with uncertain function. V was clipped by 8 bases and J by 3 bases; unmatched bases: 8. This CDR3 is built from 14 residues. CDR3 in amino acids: CARAKAGGVYEQYF. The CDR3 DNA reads TGTGCCAGGGCAAAAGCGGGGGGGGTCTACGAGCAGTACTTC.

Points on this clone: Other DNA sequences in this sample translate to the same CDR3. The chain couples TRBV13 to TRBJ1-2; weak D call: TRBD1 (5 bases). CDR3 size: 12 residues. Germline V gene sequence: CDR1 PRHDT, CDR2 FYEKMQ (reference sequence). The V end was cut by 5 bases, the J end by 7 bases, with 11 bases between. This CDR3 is CASSLEGFGYTF. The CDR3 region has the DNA TGTGCCAGCAGCCTAGAGGGGTTTGGCTACACCTTC.

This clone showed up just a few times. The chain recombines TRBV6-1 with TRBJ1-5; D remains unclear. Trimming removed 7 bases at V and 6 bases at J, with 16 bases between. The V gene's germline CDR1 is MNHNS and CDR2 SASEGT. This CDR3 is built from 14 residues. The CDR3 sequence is CASTGISIFQPQHF. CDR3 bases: TGTGCCAGCACCGGGATATCAATCTTTCAGCCCCAGCATTTT.

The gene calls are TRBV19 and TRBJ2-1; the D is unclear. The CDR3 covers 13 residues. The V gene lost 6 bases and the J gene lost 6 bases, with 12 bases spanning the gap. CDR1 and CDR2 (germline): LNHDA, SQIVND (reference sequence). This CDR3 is CASRRQSSNEQFF. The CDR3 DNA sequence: TGTGCCAGTAGGCGGCAGTCGTCCAATGAGCAGTTCTTC.

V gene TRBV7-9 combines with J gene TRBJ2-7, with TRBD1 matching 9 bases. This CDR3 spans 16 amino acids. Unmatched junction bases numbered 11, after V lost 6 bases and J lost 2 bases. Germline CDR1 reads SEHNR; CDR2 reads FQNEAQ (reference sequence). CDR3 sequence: CASRAPGTGITYEQYF. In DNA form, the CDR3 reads TGTGCCAGCAGAGCCCCCGGGACAGGGATAACCTACGAGCAGTACTTC.

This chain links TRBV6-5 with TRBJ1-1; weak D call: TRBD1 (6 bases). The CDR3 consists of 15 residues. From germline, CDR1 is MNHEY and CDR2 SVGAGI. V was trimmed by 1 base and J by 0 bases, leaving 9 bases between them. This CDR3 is CASSYYRAMNTEAFF. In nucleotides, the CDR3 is TGTGCCAGCAGTTACTACAGGGCCATGAACACTGAAGCTTTCTTT.

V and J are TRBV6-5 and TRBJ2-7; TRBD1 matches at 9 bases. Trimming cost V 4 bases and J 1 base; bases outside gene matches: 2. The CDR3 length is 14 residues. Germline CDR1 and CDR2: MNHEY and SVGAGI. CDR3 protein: CASSFGTGSYEQYF. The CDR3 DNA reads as TGTGCCAGCAGTTTCGGGACAGGGTCCTACGAGCAGTACTTC.

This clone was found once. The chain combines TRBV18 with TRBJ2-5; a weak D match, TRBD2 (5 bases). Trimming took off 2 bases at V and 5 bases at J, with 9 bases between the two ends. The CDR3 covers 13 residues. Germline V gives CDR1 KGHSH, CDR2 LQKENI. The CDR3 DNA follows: TGTGCCAGCTCACCAGAGACGGGGGAGACCCAGTACTTC. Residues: CASSPETGETQYF.